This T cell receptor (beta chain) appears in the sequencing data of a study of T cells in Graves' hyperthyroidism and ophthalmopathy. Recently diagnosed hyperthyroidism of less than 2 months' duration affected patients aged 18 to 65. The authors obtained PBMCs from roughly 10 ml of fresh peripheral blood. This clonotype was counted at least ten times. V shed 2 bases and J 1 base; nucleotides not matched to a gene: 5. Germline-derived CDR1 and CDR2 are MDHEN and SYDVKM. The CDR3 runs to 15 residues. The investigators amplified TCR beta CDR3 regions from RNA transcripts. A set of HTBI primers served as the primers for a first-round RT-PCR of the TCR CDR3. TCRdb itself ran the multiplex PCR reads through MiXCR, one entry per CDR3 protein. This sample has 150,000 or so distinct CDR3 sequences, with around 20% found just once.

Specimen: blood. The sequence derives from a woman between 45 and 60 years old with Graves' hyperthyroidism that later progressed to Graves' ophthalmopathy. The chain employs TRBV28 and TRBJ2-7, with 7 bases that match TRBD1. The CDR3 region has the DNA TGTGCCAGCAGTTTACCGGCAGGGGGTTCCTACGAGCAGTACTTC. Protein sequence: CASSLPAGGSYEQYF.